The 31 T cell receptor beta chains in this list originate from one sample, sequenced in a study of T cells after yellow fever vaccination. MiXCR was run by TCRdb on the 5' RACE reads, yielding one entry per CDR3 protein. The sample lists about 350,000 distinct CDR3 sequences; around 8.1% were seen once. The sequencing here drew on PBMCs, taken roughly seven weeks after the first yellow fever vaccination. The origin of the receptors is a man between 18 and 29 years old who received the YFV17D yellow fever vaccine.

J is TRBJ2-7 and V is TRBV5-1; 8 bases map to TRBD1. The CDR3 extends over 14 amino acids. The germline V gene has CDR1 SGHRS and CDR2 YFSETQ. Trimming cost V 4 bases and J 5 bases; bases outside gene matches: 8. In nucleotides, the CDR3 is TGCGCCAGCAGCCAGGAGACAGGGGTCCACGAGCAGTACTTC. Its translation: CASSQETGVHEQYF.

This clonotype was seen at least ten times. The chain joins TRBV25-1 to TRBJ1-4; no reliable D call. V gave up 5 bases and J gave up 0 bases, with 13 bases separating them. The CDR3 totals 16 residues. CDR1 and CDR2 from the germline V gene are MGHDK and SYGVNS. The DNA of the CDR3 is TGTGCCAGCAGTTTCTCCAGACTCGCAACTAATGAAAAACTGTTTTTT. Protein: CASSFSRLATNEKLFF.

The CDR3 loop is CASRLTSGGDGTQYF. The CDR3 bases are TGTGCCAGCAGATTGACTAGCGGGGGGGATGGTACGCAGTATTTT. The chain links TRBV7-6 to TRBJ2-3, with 14 bases identical to TRBD2. The CDR3 consists of 15 residues. After removal of 6 bases from V and 8 bases from J, the junction contained 7 bases not matched to a gene. Germline loops: CDR1 SGHVS, CDR2 FNYEAQ.

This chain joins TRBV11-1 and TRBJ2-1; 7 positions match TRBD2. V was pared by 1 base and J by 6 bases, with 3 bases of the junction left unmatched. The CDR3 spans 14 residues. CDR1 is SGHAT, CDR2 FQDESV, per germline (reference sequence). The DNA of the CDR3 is TGTGCCAGCAGCTTAGGTCGGGGGGTCAATGAGCAGTTCTTC. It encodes CASSLGRGVNEQFF.

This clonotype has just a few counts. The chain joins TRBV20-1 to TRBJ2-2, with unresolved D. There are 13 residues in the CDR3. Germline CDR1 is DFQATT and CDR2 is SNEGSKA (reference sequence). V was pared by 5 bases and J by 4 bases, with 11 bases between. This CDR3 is CSAGPPGTGELFF. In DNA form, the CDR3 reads TGCAGTGCTGGCCCGCCGGGCACCGGGGAGCTGTTTTTT.

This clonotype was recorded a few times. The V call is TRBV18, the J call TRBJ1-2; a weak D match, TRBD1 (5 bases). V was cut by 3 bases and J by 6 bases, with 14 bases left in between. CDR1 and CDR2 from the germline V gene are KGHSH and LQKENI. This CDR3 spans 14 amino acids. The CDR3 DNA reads TGTGCCAGCTCACCTCGGTCGCAGGGTGATGGCTACACCTTC. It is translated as CASSPRSQGDGYTF.

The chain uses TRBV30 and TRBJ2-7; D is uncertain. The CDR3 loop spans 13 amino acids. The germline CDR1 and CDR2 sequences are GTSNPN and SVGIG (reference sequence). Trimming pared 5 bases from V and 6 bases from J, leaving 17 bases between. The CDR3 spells CAWHGEDCGEQYF. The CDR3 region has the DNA TGTGCCTGGCACGGCGAGGATTGCGGCGAGCAGTACTTC.

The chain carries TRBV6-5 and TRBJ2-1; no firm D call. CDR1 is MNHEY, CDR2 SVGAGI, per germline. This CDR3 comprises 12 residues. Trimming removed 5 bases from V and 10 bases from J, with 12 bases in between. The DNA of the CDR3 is TGTGCCAGCAGTAGCACTTATGGGGAGCAGTTCTTC. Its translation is CASSSTYGEQFF.

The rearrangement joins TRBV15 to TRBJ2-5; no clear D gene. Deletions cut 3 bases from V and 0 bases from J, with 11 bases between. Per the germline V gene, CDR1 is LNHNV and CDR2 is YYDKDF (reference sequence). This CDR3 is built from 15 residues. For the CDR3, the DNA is TGTGCCACCAGCAGGAAAGAGGTGTACCAAGAGACCCAGTACTTC. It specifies CATSRKEVYQETQYF.

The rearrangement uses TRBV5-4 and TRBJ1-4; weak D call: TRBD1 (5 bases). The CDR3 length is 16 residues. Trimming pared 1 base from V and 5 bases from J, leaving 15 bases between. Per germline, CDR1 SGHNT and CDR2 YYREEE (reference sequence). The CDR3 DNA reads TGTGCCAGCAGCTTGAACTCGGGCAGGACAAATGAAAAACTGTTTTTT. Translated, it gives CASSLNSGRTNEKLFF.

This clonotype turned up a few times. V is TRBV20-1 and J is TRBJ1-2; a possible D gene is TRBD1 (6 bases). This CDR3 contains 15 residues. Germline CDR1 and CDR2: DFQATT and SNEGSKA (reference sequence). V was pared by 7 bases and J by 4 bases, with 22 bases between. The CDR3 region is CSVLNVGGAVYGYTF. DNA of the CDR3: TGCAGTGTCCTGAATGTGGGGGGCGCCGTCTATGGCTACACCTTC.

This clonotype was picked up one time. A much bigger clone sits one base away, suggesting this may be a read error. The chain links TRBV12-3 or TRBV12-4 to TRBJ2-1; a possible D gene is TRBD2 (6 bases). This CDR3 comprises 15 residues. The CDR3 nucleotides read TGTGCCAGCAGTCGGGACTCGACCTCCTACAATGAGCTGTTCTTC. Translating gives CASSRDSTSYNELFF.

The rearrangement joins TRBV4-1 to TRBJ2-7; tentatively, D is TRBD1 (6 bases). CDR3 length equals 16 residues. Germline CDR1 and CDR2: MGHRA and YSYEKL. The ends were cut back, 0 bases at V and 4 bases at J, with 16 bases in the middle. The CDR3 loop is CASSQEKVQGFYEQYF. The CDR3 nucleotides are TGCGCCAGCAGCCAAGAAAAGGTGCAGGGGTTTTACGAGCAGTACTTC.

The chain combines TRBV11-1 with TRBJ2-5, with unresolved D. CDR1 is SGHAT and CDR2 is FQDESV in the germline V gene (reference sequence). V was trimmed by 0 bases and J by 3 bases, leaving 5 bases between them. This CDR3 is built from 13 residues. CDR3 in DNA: TGTGCCAGCAGCTTAGCGCACGAAGAGACCCAGTACTTC. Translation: CASSLAHEETQYF.

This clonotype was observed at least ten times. CDR3 sequence (DNA): TGCGCCAGCTCCAACTCGGGGGGTGAGCAGTTCTTC. Its translation is CASSNSGGEQFF. This chain uses TRBV5-1 with TRBJ2-1, with 7 bases identical to TRBD2. The CDR3 consists of 12 residues. Looked up from germline, CDR1 is SGHRS and CDR2 is YFSETQ. V trimming: 7 bases; J trimming: 9 bases; junction bases outside the gene matches: 7.

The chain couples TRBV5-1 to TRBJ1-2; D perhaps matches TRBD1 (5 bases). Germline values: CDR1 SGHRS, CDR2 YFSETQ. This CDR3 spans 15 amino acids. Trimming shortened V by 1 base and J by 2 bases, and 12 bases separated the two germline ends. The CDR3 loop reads CASSLSRGGNYGYTF. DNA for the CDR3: TGCGCCAGCAGCTTGTCGAGGGGCGGAAACTATGGCTACACCTTC.

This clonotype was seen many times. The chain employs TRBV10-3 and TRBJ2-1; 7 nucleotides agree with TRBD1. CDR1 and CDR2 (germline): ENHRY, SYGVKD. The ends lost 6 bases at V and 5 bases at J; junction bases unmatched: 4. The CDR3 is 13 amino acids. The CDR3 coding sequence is TGTGCCATCAGAACCGGGACAGACAATGAGCAGTTCTTC. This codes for CAIRTGTDNEQFF.

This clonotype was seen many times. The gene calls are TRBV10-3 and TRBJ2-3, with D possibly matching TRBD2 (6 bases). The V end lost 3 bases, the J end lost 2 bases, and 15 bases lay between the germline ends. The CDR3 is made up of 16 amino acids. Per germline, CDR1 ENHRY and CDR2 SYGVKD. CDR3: CAISDPLGLLTDTQYF. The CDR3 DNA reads TGTGCCATCAGTGATCCACTAGGACTACTCACAGATACGCAGTATTTT.

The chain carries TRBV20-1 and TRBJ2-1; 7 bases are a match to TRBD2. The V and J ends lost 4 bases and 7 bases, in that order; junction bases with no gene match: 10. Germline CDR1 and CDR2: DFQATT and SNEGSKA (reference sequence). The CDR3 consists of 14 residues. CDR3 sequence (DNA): TGCAGTGCTACTGCCCCGACTAGCCGGAATGAGCAGTTCTTC. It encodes CSATAPTSRNEQFF.

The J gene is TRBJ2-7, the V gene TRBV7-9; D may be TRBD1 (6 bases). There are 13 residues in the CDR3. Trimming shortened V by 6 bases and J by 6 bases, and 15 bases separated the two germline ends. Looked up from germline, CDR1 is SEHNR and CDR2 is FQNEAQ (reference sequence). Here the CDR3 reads CASRVNTGREQYF. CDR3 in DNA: TGTGCCAGCAGAGTTAATACAGGGCGCGAGCAGTACTTC.

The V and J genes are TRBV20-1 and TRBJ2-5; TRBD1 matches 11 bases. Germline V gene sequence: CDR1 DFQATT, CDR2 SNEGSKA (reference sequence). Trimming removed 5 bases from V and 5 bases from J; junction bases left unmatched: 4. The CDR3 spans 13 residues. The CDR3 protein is CSAGGQGAETQYF. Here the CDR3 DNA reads TGCAGTGCTGGCGGACAGGGGGCGGAGACCCAGTACTTC.

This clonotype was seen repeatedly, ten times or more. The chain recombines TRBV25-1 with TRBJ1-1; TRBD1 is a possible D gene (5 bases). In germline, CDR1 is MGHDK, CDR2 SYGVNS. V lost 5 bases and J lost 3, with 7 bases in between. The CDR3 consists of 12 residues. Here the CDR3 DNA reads TGTGCCAGCAGTTGGGGGTACACTGAAGCTTTCTTT. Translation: CASSWGYTEAFF.

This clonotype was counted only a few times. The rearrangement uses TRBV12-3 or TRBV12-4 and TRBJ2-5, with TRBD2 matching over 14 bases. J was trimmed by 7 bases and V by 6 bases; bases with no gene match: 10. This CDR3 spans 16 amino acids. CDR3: CASRDKGLAGAVTQYF. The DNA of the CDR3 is TGTGCCAGCAGGGATAAGGGACTAGCGGGGGCGGTGACCCAGTACTTC.

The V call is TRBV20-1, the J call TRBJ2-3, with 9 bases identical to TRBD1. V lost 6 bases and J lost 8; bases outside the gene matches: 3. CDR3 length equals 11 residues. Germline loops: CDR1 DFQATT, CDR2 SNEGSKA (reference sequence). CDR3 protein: CSARQGVTQYF. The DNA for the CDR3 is TGCAGTGCAAGACAGGGGGTTACGCAGTATTTT.

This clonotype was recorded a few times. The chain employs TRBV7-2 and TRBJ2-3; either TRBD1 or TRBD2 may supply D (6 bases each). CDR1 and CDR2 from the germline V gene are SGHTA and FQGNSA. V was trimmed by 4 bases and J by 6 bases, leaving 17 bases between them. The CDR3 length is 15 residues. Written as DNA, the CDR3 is TGTGCCAGCAGCTCCGGGGGCGCCCCGGGGGATACGCAGTATTTT. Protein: CASSSGGAPGDTQYF.

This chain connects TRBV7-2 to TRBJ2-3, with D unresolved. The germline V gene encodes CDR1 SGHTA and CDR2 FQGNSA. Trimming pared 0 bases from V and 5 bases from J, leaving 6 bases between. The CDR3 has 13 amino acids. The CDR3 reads CASSLAREDTQYF. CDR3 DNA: TGTGCCAGCAGCTTAGCCCGAGAAGATACGCAGTATTTT.

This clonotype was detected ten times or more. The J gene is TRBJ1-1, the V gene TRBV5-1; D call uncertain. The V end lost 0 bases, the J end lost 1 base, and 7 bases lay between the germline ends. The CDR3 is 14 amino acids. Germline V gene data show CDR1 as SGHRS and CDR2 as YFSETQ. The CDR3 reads CASSLGGRNTEAFF. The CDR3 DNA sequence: TGCGCCAGCAGCTTGGGAGGGAGGAACACTGAAGCTTTCTTT.

The CDR3 loop is CSVGRAQNTEAFF. CDR3 sequence (DNA): TGCAGCGTTGGGAGGGCGCAGAACACTGAAGCTTTCTTT. J is TRBJ1-1 and V is TRBV29-1; the D is unclear. Germline CDR1 is SQVTM and CDR2 is ANQGSEA. V lost 4 bases and J lost 1, with 10 bases in between. This CDR3 contains 13 residues.

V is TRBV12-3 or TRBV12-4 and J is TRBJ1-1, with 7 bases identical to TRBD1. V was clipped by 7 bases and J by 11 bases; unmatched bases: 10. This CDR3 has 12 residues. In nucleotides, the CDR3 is TGTGCCAGCAAAACGACAGGGCTGATGGCTTTCTTT. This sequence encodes CASKTTGLMAFF.

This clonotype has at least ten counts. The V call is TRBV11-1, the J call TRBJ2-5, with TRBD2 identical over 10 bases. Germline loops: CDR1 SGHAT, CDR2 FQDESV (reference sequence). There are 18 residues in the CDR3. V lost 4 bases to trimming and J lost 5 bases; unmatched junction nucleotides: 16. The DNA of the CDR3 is TGTGCCAGCAGCTCCCCGGGGCATAGCGGGGGGATCTCGGAGACCCAGTACTTC. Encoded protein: CASSSPGHSGGISETQYF.

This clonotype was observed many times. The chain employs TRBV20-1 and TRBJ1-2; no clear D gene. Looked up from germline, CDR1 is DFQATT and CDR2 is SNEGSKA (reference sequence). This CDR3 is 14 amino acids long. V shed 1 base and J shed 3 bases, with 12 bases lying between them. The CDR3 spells CSARGRAYDYGYTF. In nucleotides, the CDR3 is TGCAGTGCTAGAGGCCGGGCCTACGACTATGGCTACACCTTC.